This T cell receptor beta chain came from a study of human T cells and chemical hapten exposure. Study overall: From small differences in pooled library volume came most of the variation in per-sample TCR yields.

Ten or more counts support this clonotype. Time point: healthy volunteer bleed at 6 weeks. Unfractionated whole blood served as the source for total RNA extraction. The germline CDR1 and CDR2 sequences are SEHNR and FQNEAQ (reference sequence). The CDR3 has 16 amino acids. The junction had 7 bases not matched to a gene; V was cut back by 0 bases and J by 5 bases. TCRdb reanalysed the RACE reads using MiXCR and keeps one entry per CDR3 protein. The table lists around 45,000 distinct CDR3 sequences, 3.7% of them singletons. J is TRBJ1-2 and V is TRBV7-9, with 9 bases aligning to TRBD1. The sequencing sample was made of whole blood. The TCR sequence derives from a human donor in good health. Some clones in this sample may be carry-over from other donors' samples. In DNA, the CDR3 is TGTGCCAGCAGCTTAGCCGGGGGACAGGGAGGATATGGCTACACCTTC. It encodes CASSLAGGQGGYGYTF.